The entry that follows covers one T cell receptor (beta chain) sequence. The CDR3 sequence is 15 residues long. CDR1 is MNHEY and CDR2 is SMNVEV in the germline V gene (reference sequence). With V trimmed by 2 bases and J by 7 bases, 6 bases remained unmatched. These data belong to a study of blood T cell repertoires in COVID-19. Study at large: Samples came from the United States, Italy and Spain, spanning acute and convalescent COVID-19. PBMCs, B-cell-depleted T cells, or T cells provided the cDNA or gDNA that made up the material.

Per the study methods: Amplifying reference gene primers gave estimates of nucleated cell counts. Profiled with immunoSEQ multiplex PCR; TCRdb holds only in-frame clones, not every one. The DNA gave D and trimming, while V, J and clone size come from that table. The sample yields about 60,000 clones, 88% seen once. Sequenced: peripheral blood. The V gene is TRBV27, the J gene TRBJ2-1; 9 nucleotides agree with TRBD2. The sequence was collected from a woman aged 80 or over with active COVID-19. CDR3 amino acids: CASSLAGGPGNEQFF. DNA for the CDR3: TGTGCCAGCAGTTTAGCGGGGGGGCCGGGTAATGAGCAGTTCTTC.